The TCR beta chain under discussion was sequenced for a study of shared clonotypes between healthy human individuals. On the study more broadly: Donors had three CD4 naive, three CD4 memory, two CD8 naive and one CD8 memory plate apiece. Study outcomes and limitations: The sole specimen, blood, was sampled, and tissue repertoires likely differ. Memory subsets generally showed smaller estimated richness than naive subsets did.

Each replicate PCR on the sorted subsets used about 0.2 ug DNA (approximately 33,000 T cell genomes). Produced via immunoSEQ multiplex PCR; TCRdb's table is partial and in-frame only. The sample has a few million clones; under 95% are singletons. Comment on this clone: Its target is not known.

CDR1 KGHSH and CDR2 LQKENI come from the germline V gene. Trimming removed 2 bases from V and 4 bases from J, with 13 bases in between. There are 15 residues in the CDR3. J is TRBJ2-3 and V is TRBV18; the D call may be TRBD1 or TRBD2 (6 bases each). Material for sequencing was naive CD4+ T cells from PBMCs. This sample's subset: CD45RA+ positively selected. This receptor was identified in a man aged 18 to 29 in good health. Some clones in this sample may be carry-over from other donors' samples. The DNA of the CDR3 is TGTGCCAGCTCACCAACAGGGAGGTTCTCAGATACGCAGTATTTT. Encoded protein: CASSPTGRFSDTQYF.